The clone carrying this T cell receptor beta chain came up once. This sample includes further DNA sequences coding for the same CDR3. This entry is derived from a study of control samples from healthy donors and cancer patients. TCRdb keeps only in-frame clones here, not all; method: immunoSEQ multiplex PCR. The data contain approximately 80,000 clones, 91% of them singletons. Germline V CDR1 and CDR2: LNHDA, SQIVND (reference sequence). The CDR3 sequence is 14 residues long. V was trimmed by 3 bases and J by 5 bases, leaving 12 bases between them. Sequencing was performed on blood. V gene TRBV19 combines with J gene TRBJ2-3; weak D call: TRBD1 (7 bases). The source of this sequence is a man under 40 in good health. The CDR3 nucleotides read TGTGCCAGTAGTATGGGCAGGGGGGTAGATACGCAGTATTTT. It encodes CASSMGRGVDTQYF.